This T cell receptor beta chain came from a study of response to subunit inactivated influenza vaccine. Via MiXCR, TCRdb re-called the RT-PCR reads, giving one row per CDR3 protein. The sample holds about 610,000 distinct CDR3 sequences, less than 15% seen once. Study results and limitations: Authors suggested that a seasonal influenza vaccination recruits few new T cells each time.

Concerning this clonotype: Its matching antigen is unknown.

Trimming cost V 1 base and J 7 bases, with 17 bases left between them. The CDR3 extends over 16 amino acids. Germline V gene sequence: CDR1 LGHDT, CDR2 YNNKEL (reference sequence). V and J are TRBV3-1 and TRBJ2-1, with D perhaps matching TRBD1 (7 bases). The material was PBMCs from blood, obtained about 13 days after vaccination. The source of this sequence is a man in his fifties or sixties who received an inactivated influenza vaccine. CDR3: CASSQVWQGGVNEQFF. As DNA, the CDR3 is TGTGCCAGCAGCCAAGTGTGGCAGGGGGGAGTAAATGAGCAGTTCTTC.